This T cell receptor beta chain appears in the sequencing data of a study of T cell responses to AZD1222 COVID-19 vaccine. Study information: Doses given second, at about 4 or about 12 weeks, were pooled. General observations from the study: The repertoires were collected only after the peak T cell response. Only a handful of individuals given AZD1222 were seropositive at baseline.

The CDR3 is 16 amino acids. V lost 4 bases and J 6 bases, leaving 20 bases between the germline ends. Germline V gene sequence: CDR1 SGDLS, CDR2 YYNGEE. Points on this clone: Its cognate antigen is unknown.

Data came from immunoSEQ multiplex PCR; TCRdb stores just in-frame clones and leaves some out. The table lists around 140,000 clones, around 90% of them singletons. V and J are TRBV9 and TRBJ1-5, with D possibly being TRBD1 (6 bases). This clonotype was obtained from an adult in good health. Sequencing was performed on peripheral blood, taken on day 0 of AZD1222 vaccination. CDR3 amino acids: CASSPWGDPRGQPQHF. CDR3 in DNA: TGTGCCAGCAGCCCCTGGGGAGACCCCAGGGGTCAGCCCCAGCATTTT.